These 13 T cell receptor beta chains came from one sample sequenced in a study of control samples from healthy donors and cancer patients. Clones were read by immunoSEQ multiplex PCR, and TCRdb kept only the in-frame ones, dropping some. This table holds 150,000 to 200,000 clones, about 94% found once. Sequencing was done on a sample of PBMCs. These receptors were taken from a man between 60 and 75 years old with colorectal cancer.

The V and J genes are TRBV29-1 and TRBJ1-1, with unresolved D. Trimming cost V 3 bases and J 2 bases, with 7 bases left between them. The germline V gene encodes CDR1 SQVTM and CDR2 ANQGSEA. CDR3 length: 12 amino acids. CDR3 in DNA: TGCAGCGTTGATCTCGTCAACACTGAAGCTTTCTTT. It translates to CSVDLVNTEAFF.

This rearrangement joins TRBV5-8 to TRBJ1-2; D is uncertain. The V end lost 7 bases, the J end lost 2 bases, and 15 bases lay between the germline ends. Germline V gene data show CDR1 as SGHTS and CDR2 as YDEGEE. The CDR3 runs 14 residues. The CDR3 here is CASLPWTGNYGYTF. CDR3 DNA sequence: TGTGCCAGCTTGCCTTGGACGGGGAACTATGGCTACACCTTC.

This chain connects TRBV5-1 to TRBJ2-3, with D unresolved. This CDR3 comprises 15 residues. V was trimmed by 4 bases and J by 0 bases, leaving 12 bases between them. CDR1 is SGHRS and CDR2 is YFSETQ in the germline V gene. The CDR3 coding sequence is TGCGCCAGCAGCCGCGTTTCCCTTAGCACAGATACGCAGTATTTT. As protein: CASSRVSLSTDTQYF.

The gene calls are TRBV5-6 and TRBJ2-5; 8 positions match TRBD1. This CDR3 is 14 amino acids long. Germline loops: CDR1 SGHDT, CDR2 YYEEEE. Unmatched junction bases numbered 7, after V lost 2 bases and J lost 7 bases. This CDR3 reads CASSFRQGLATQYF. CDR3 DNA: TGTGCCAGCAGCTTCCGACAGGGGTTAGCGACCCAGTACTTC.

V gene TRBV5-1 combines with J gene TRBJ2-7; a possible D gene is TRBD2 (6 bases). The CDR3 extends over 14 amino acids. The V end lost 6 bases, the J end lost 3 bases, and 16 bases lay between the germline ends. Germline V gives CDR1 SGHRS, CDR2 YFSETQ. CDR3 DNA: TGCGCCAGCACCCCGACGGGGGACGGCTACGAGCAGTACTTC. The encoded protein is CASTPTGDGYEQYF. Supplemented by reference TRBV5-1 and TRBJ2-7, the full variable domain reads KAGVTQTPRYLIKTRGQQVTLSCSPISGHRSVSWYQQTPGQGLQFLFEYFSETQRNKGNFPGRFSGRQFSNSRSEMNVSTLELGDSALYLCASTPTGDGYEQYFGPGTRLTVT.

This rearrangement joins TRBV9 to TRBJ1-4; TRBD1 matches at 8 bases. After removal of 3 bases from V and 6 bases from J, the junction contained 4 bases not matched to a gene. Germline CDR1 reads SGDLS; CDR2 reads YYNGEE. The CDR3 has 14 amino acids. CDR3 nucleotides: TGTGCCAGCAGCGCGACAGGGGTTCATGAAAAACTGTTTTTT. Translating gives CASSATGVHEKLFF.

The chain recombines TRBV24-1 with TRBJ2-5; a possible D gene is TRBD1 (6 bases). The CDR3 runs to 11 residues. V lost 9 bases, J lost 5 bases, and 9 bases lay in between. The V gene's germline CDR1 is KGHDR and CDR2 SFDVKD. The CDR3 region has the DNA TGTGCCACCGCAACAGGGGAGACCCAGTACTTC. The encoded protein is CATATGETQYF.

The CDR3 DNA reads TGTGCCAGCAGTGATTCTCGGGGGGAAGCTTTCTTT. Translating gives CASSDSRGEAFF. The genes are TRBV6-1 and TRBJ1-1, with D tentatively TRBD1 (5 bases). V was cut by 3 bases and J by 8 bases, with 10 bases left in between. In germline, CDR1 is MNHNS, CDR2 SASEGT. The CDR3 is 12 amino acids.

The chain couples TRBV5-1 to TRBJ2-5, with 10 bases that match TRBD1. V lost 5 bases, J lost 1 base, and 8 bases stayed unmatched. Germline V lookup: CDR1 SGHRS, CDR2 YFSETQ. The CDR3 has 16 amino acids. The DNA for the CDR3 is TGCGCCAGCAGTTTTGACAGGGGGCGGACCCAAGAGACCCAGTACTTC. Translation gives CASSFDRGRTQETQYF.

This clone was found once. The CDR3 sequence: CASSHRQGRSDTQYF. CDR3 in DNA: TGTGCCAGCAGCCACAGACAGGGAAGATCGGATACGCAGTATTTT. The V and J genes are TRBV3-1 (or the pseudogene TRBV3-2) and TRBJ2-3; 7 nucleotides align to TRBD1. CDR1 LGHDT and CDR2 YNNKEL come from the germline V gene (reference sequence). There are 15 residues in the CDR3. V shed 3 bases and J 6 bases; nucleotides not matched to a gene: 9.

The CDR3 reads CASSLEGTTEAFF. The CDR3 nucleotides are TGTGCCAGCAGCTTAGAAGGGACCACTGAAGCTTTCTTT. The chain links TRBV7-9 to TRBJ1-1, with TRBD1 as a possible D gene (5 bases). Germline lookup yields CDR1 SEHNR and CDR2 FQNEAQ (reference sequence). The CDR3 consists of 13 residues. Trimming left V 1 base short and J 4 bases short, with 7 bases between.

The rearrangement joins TRBV27 to TRBJ2-7; 11 bases line up with TRBD1. CDR1 is MNHEY, CDR2 SMNVEV, per germline (reference sequence). The CDR3 loop spans 14 amino acids. V lost 4 bases to trimming and J lost 4 bases; unmatched junction nucleotides: 3. CDR3 in amino acids: CASSWGQGGYEQYF. CDR3 in DNA: TGTGCCAGCAGTTGGGGACAGGGGGGATACGAGCAGTACTTC.

This chain connects TRBV11-2 to TRBJ1-1; no firm D call. The CDR3 consists of 14 residues. CDR1 and CDR2 (germline): SGHAT, FQNNGV. The V end was cut by 3 bases, the J end by 5 bases, with 13 bases between. CDR3: CASSFNPPWTEAFF. In nucleotides, the CDR3 is TGTGCCAGCAGCTTCAACCCCCCCTGGACTGAAGCTTTCTTT.